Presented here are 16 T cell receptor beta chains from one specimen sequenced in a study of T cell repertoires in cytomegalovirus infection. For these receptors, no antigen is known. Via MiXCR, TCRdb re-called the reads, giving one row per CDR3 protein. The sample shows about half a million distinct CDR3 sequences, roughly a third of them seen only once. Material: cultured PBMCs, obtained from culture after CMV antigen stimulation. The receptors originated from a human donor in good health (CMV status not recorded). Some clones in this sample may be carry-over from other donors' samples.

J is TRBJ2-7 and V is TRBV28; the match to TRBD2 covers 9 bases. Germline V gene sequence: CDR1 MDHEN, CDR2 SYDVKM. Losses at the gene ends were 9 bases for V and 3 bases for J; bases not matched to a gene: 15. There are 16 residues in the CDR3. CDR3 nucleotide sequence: TGTGCCAGTTTAACCCCCTCCAGCGGGGGGATCTACGAGCAGTACTTC. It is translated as CASLTPSSGGIYEQYF. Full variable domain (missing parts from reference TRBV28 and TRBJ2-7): DVKVTQSSRYLVKRTGEKVFLECVQDMDHENMFWYRQDPGLGLRLIYFSYDVKMKEKGDIPEGYSVSREKKERFSLILESASTNQTSMYLCASLTPSSGGIYEQYFGPGTRLTVT.

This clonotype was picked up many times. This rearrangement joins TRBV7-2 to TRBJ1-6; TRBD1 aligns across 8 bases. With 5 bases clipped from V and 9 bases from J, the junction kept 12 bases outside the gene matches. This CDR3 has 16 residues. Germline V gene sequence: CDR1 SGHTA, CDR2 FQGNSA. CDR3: CASSGGPTGGGSPLHF. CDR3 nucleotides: TGTGCCAGCAGCGGAGGGCCTACAGGGGGTGGTTCACCCCTCCACTTT.

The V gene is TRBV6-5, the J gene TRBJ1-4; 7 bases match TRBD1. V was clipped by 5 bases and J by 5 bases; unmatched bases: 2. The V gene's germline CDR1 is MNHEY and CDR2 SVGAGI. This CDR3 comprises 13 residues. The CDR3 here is CASSLQGNEKLFF. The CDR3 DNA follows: TGTGCCAGCAGTCTACAGGGGAATGAAAAACTGTTTTTT.

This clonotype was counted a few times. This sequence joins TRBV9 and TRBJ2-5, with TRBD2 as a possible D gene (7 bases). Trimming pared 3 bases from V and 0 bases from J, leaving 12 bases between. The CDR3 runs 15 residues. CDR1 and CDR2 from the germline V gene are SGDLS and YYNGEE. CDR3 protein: CASSARGGYQETQYF. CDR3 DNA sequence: TGTGCCAGCAGCGCCAGGGGAGGGTACCAAGAGACCCAGTACTTC.

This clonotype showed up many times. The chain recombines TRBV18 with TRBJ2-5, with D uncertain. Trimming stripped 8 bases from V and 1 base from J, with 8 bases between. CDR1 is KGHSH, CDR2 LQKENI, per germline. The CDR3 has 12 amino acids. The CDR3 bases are TGTGCCAGCAGCCCCACCCAAGAGACCCAGTACTTC. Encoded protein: CASSPTQETQYF.

The CDR3 here is CSARTDRGGETQYF. The CDR3 nucleotides are TGCAGTGCTAGGACCGACAGGGGCGGAGAGACCCAGTACTTC. The V call is TRBV20-1, the J call TRBJ2-5; 8 nucleotides line up with TRBD1. V was pared by 3 bases and J by 4 bases, with 7 bases of the junction left unmatched. The germline V gene encodes CDR1 DFQATT and CDR2 SNEGSKA (reference sequence). The CDR3 contains 14 residues.

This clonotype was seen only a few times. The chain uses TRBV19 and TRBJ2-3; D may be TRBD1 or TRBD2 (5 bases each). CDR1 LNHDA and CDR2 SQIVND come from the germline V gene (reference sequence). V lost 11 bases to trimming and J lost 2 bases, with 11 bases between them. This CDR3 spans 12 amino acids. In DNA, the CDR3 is TGTGCCGTACGGGACCACACAGATACGCAGTATTTT. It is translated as CAVRDHTDTQYF. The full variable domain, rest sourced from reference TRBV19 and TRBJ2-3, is DGGITQSPKYLFRKEGQNVTLSCEQNLNHDAMYWYRQDPGQGLRLIYYSQIVNDFQKGDIAEGYSVSREKKESFPLTVTSAQKNPTAFYLCAVRDHTDTQYFGPGTRLTVL.

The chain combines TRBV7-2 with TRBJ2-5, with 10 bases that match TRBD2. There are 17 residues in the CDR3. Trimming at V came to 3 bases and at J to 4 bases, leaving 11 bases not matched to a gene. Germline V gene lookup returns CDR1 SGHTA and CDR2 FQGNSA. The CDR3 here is CASSFRGGIAGGETQYF. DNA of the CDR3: TGTGCCAGCAGCTTTCGCGGGGGAATAGCGGGAGGAGAGACCCAGTACTTC.

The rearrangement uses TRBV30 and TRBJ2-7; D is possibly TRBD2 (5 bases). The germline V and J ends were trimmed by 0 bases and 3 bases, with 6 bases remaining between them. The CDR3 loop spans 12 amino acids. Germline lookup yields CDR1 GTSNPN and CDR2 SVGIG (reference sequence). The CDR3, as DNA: TGTGCCTGGAGTGTCGGGGACTACGAGCAGTACTTC. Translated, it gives CAWSVGDYEQYF.

The CDR3 bases are TGTGCCAGCAGCCTGCGGGAGTATCTAACTGAAGCTTTCTTT. It yields the protein CASSLREYLTEAFF. The chain couples TRBV12-3 or TRBV12-4 to TRBJ1-1, with unresolved D. The V end was cut by 6 bases, the J end by 5 bases, with 16 bases between. The CDR3 contains 14 residues.

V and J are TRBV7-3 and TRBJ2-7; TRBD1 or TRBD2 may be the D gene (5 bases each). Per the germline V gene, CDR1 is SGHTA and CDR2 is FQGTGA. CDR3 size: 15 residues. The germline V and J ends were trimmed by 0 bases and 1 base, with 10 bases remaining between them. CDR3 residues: CASSLTGDSSYEQYF. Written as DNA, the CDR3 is TGTGCCAGCAGCTTAACGGGGGATTCTTCCTACGAGCAGTACTTC.

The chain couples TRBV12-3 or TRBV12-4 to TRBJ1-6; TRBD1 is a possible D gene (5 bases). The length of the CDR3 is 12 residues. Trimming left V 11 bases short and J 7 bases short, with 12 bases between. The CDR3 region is CAATEENSPLHF. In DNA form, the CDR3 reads TGTGCCGCGACAGAAGAGAATTCACCCCTCCACTTT.

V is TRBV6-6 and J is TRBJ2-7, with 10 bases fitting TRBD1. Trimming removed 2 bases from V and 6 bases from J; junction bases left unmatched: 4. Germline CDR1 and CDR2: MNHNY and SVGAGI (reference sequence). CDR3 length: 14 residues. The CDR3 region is CASSYLRTGGEQYV. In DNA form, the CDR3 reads TGTGCCAGCAGTTACCTACGGACAGGGGGCGAGCAGTACGTC.

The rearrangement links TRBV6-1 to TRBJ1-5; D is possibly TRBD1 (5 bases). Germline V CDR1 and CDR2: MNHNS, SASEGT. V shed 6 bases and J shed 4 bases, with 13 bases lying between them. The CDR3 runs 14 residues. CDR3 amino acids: CASSLDRRNQPQHF. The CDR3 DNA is TGTGCCAGCAGCTTAGACAGACGAAATCAGCCCCAGCATTTT.

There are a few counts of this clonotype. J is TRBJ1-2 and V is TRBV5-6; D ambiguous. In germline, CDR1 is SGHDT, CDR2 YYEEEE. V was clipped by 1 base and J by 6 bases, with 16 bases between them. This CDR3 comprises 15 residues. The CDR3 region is CASSLPRTREDGYTF. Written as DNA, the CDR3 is TGTGCCAGCAGCTTGCCTCGGACGAGGGAGGATGGCTACACCTTC. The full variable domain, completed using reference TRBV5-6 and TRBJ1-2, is DAGVTQSPTHLIKTRGQQVTLRCSPKSGHDTVSWYQQALGQGPQFIFQYYEEEERQRGNFPDRFSGHQFPNYSSELNVNALLLGDSALYLCASSLPRTREDGYTFGSGTRLTVV.

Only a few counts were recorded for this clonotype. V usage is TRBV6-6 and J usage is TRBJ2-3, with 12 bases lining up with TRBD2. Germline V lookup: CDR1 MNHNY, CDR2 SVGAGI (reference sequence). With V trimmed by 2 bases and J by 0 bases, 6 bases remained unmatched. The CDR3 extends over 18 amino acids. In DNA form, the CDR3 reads TGTGCCAGCAGTTACCCCACCGGGACTAGCGGGAGCACAGATACGCAGTATTTT. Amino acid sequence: CASSYPTGTSGSTDTQYF.